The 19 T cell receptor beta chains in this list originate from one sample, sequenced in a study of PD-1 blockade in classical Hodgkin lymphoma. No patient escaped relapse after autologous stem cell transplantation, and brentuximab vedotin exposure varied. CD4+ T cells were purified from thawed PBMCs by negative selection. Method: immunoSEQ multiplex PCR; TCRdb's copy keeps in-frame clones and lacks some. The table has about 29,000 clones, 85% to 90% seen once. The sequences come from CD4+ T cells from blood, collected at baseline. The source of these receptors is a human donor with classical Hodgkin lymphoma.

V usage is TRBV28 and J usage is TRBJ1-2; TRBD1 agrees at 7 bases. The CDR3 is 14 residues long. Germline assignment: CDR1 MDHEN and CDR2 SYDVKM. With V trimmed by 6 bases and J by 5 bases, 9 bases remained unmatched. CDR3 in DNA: TGTGCCAGCAGCAGCGGGACAGACATTTATGGCTACACCTTC. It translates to CASSSGTDIYGYTF.

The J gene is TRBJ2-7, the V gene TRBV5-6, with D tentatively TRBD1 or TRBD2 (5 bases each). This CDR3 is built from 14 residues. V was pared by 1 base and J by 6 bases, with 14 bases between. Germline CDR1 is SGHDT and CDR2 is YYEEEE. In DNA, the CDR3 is TGTGCCAGCAGCTTGTTAGGGACGGTCGGCGAGCAGTACTTC. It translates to CASSLLGTVGEQYF.

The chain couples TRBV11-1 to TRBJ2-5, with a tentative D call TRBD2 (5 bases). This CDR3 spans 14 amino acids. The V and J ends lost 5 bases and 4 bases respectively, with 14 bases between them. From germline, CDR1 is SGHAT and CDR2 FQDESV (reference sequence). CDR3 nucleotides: TGTGCCAGCAGCCTTGACTGGAGGCGAGAGACCCAGTACTTC. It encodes CASSLDWRRETQYF.

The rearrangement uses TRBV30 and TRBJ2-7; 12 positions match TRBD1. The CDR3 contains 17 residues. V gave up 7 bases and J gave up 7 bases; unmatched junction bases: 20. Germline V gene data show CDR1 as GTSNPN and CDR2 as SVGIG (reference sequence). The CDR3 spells CASTNFGTGGGFREQYF. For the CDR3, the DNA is TGTGCCTCCACGAACTTTGGGACAGGGGGCGGGTTTCGGGAGCAGTACTTC.

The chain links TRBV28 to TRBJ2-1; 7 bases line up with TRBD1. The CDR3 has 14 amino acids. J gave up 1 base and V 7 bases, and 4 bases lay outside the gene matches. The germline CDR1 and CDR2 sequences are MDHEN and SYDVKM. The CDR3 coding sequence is TGTGCCAGCACTTTCAGGGGGTCCTACAATGAGCAGTTCTTC. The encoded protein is CASTFRGSYNEQFF.

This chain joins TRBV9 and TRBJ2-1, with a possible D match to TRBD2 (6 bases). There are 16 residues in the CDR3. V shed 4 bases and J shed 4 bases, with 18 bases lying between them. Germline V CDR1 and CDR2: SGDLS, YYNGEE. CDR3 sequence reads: CASSPLGRSTYNEQFF. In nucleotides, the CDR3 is TGTGCCAGCAGCCCGTTGGGGAGGAGCACATACAATGAGCAGTTCTTC.

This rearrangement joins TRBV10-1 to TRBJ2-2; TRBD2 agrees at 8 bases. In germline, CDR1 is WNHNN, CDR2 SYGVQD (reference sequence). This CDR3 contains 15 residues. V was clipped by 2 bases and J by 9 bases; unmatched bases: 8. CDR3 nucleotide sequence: TGCGCCAGCAGTGAGATGGCGGGAGGTGGTCGGGAGCTGTTTTTT. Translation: CASSEMAGGGRELFF.

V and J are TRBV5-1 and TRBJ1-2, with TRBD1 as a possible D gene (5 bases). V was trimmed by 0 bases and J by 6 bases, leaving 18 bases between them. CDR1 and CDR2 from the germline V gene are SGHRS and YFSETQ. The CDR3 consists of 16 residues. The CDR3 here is CASSLVPGTTSNGYTF. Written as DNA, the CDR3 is TGCGCCAGCAGCTTGGTCCCCGGGACGACCTCCAATGGCTACACCTTC.

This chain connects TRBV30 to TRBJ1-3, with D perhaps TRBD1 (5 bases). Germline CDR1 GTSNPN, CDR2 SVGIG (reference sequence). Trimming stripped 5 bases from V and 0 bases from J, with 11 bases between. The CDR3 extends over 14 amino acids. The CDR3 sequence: CAWRGASSGNTIYF. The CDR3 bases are TGTGCCTGGCGGGGCGCAAGCTCTGGAAACACCATATATTTT. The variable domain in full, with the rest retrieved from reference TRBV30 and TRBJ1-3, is SQTIHQWPATLVQPVGSPLSLECTVEGTSNPNLYWYRQAAGRGLQLLFYSVGIGQISSEVPQNLSASRPQDRQFILSSKKLLLSDSGFYLCAWRGASSGNTIYFGEGSWLTVV.

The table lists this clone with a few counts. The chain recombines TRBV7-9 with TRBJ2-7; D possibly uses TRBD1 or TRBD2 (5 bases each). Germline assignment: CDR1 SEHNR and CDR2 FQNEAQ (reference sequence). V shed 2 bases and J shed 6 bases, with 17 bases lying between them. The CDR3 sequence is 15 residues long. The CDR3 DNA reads TGTGCCAGCAGCTTAACTGTGGGGGAACCTAGCGAGCAGTACTTC. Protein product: CASSLTVGEPSEQYF.

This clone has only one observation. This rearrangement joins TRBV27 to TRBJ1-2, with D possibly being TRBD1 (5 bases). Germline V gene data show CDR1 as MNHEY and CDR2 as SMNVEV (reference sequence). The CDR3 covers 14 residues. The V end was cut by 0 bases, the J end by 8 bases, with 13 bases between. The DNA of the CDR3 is TGTGCCAGCAGTTTATCCCCCGGGACGAGGGGCTACACCTTC. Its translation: CASSLSPGTRGYTF.

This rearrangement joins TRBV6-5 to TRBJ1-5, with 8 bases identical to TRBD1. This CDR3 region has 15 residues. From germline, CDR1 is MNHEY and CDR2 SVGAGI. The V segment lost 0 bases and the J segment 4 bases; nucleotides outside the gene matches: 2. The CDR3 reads CASSYSHRGNQPQHF. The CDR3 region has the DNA TGTGCCAGCAGTTACTCGCACAGGGGGAATCAGCCCCAGCATTTT.

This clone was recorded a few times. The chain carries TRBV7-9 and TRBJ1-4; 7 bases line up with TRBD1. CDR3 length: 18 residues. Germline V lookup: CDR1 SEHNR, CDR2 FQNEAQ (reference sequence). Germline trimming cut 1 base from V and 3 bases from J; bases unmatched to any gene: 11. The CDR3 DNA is TGTGCCAGCAGCTTAGTTAGGGCAGGGGGGGAACCTAATGAAAAACTGTTTTTT. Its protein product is CASSLVRAGGEPNEKLFF.

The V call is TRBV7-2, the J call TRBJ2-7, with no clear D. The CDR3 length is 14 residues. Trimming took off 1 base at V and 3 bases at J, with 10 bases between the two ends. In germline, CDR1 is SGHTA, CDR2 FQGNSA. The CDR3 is CASSLVYRLYEQYF. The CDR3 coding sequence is TGTGCCAGCAGCTTAGTGTACAGACTCTACGAGCAGTACTTC.

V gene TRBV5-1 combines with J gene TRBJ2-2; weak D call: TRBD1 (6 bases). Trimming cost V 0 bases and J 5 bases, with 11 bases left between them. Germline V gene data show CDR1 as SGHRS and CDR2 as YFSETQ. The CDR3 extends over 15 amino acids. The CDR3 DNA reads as TGCGCCAGCAGCTTGGGGGGGCCGGGAACCGGGGAGCTGTTTTTT. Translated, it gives CASSLGGPGTGELFF.

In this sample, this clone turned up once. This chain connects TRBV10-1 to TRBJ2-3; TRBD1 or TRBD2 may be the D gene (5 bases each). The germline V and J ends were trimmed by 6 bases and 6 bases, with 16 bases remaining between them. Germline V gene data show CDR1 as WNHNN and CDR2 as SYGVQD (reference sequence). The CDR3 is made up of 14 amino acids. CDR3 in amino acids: CASSRDPSGDTQYF. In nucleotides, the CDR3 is TGCGCCAGCAGCCGGGATCCCTCAGGGGATACGCAGTATTTT.

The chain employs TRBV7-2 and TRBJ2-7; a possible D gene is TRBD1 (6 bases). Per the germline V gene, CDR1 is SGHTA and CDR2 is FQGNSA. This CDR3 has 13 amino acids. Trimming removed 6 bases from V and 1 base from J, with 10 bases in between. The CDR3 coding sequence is TGTGCCAGCAGTTCCGGGACATCCTACGAGCAGTACTTC. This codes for CASSSGTSYEQYF.

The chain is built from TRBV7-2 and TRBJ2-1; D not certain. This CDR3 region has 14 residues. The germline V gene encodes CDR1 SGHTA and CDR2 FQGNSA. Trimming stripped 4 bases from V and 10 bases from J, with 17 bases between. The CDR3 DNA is TGTGCCAGCAGCTCCGAGCACGGCGGATGGGAGCAGTTCTTC. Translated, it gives CASSSEHGGWEQFF.

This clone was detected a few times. The CDR3 is CASSTPSRGGRASYEQYF. The CDR3 DNA reads TGTGCCAGCAGCACCCCGTCGCGAGGCGGGAGGGCCTCCTACGAGCAGTACTTC. V is TRBV7-2 and J is TRBJ2-7, with 9 bases aligning to TRBD2. This CDR3 comprises 18 residues. The J segment lost 0 bases and the V segment lost 5 bases, leaving 14 bases of the junction unmatched. The germline CDR1 and CDR2 sequences are SGHTA and FQGNSA.